This T cell receptor (beta chain) stems from a study of T cell responses to AZD1222 COVID-19 vaccine. In the study overall: Analysis merged second doses at about 4 or about 12 weeks.

As regards this clone: As yet, its antigen is unknown.

Points from the study as a whole: Receipt of two AZD1222 doses was followed by a rise in Spike-specific TCR breadth and depth. Among vaccine-associated CD4 TCRs, coverage spanned spike, with dominance at 160-218 and 743-854. The study identified only six AZD1222 recipients as seropositive at baseline.

Looked up from germline, CDR1 is GTSNPN and CDR2 is SVGIG (reference sequence). CDR3 size: 13 residues. The V gene lost 2 bases and the J gene lost 5 bases, with 10 bases spanning the gap. TCRdb's copy holds only in-frame clones and misses some; the assay was immunoSEQ multiplex PCR. The repertoire consists of roughly 110,000 clones, with 80% to 90% occurring once and the leading ten covering 6% to 7%. The source is an adult in good health. The V gene is TRBV30, the J gene TRBJ1-3; D is perhaps TRBD1 (6 bases). The sample here was peripheral blood, taken on day 0 of AZD1222 vaccination. CDR3 sequence reads: CAWSWDTRNTIYF. For the CDR3, the DNA is TGTGCCTGGAGTTGGGACACAAGAAACACCATATATTTT. Based on the CDR3 plus reference TRBV30 and TRBJ1-3, the full variable domain is SQTIHQWPATLVQPVGSPLSLECTVEGTSNPNLYWYRQAAGRGLQLLFYSVGIGQISSEVPQNLSASRPQDRQFILSSKKLLLSDSGFYLCAWSWDTRNTIYFGEGSWLTVV.